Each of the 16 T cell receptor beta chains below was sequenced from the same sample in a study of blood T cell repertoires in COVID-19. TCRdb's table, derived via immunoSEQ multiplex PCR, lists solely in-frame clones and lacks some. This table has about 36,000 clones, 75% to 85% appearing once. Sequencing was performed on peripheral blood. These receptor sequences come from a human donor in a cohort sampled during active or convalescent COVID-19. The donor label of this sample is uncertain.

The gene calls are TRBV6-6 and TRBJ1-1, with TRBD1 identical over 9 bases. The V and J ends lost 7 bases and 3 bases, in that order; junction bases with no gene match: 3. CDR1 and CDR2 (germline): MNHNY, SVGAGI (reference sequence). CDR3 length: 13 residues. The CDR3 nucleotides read TGTGCCAGCATGACAGGGGGTTACACTGAAGCTTTCTTT. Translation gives CASMTGGYTEAFF.

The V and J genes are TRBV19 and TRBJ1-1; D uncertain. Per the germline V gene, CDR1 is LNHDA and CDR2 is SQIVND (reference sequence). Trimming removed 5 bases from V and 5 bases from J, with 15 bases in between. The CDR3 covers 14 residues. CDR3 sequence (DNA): TGTGCCAGTAGTCCCCTAGGCGGGGAGACTGAAGCTTTCTTT. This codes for CASSPLGGETEAFF.

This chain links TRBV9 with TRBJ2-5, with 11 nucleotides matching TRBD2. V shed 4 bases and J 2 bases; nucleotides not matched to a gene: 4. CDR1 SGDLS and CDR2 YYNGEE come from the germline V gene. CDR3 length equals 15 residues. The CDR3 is CASSPGTSGQETQYF. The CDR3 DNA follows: TGTGCCAGCAGCCCAGGGACTAGCGGACAAGAGACCCAGTACTTC.

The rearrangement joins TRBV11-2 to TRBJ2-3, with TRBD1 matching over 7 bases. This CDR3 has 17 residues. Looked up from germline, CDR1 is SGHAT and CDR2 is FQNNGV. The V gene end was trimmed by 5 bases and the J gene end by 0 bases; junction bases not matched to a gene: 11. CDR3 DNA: TGTGCCAGCAGCCTCCGACCCCAGGGGGATAGCACAGATACGCAGTATTTT. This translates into CASSLRPQGDSTDTQYF.

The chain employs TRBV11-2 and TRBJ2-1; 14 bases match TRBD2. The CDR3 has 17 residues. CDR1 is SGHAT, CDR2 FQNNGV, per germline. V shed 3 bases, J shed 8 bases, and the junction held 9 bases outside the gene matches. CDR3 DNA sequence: TGTGCCAGCAGCTTCCGACTAGCGGGAGGGCCCCCCCATGAGCAGTTCTTC. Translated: CASSFRLAGGPPHEQFF.

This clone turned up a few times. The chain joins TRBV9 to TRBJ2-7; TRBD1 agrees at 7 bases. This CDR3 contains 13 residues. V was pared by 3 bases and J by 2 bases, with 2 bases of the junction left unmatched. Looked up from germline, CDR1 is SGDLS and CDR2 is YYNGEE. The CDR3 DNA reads TGTGCCAGCAGCGCCCAGGGGGCCTACGAGCAGTACTTC. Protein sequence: CASSAQGAYEQYF.

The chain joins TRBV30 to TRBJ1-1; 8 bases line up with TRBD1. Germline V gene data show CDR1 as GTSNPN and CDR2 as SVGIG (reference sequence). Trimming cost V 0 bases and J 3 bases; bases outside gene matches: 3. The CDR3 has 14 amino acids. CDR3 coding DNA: TGTGCCTGGAGTGTACGACAGGGGTACACTGAAGCTTTCTTT. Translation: CAWSVRQGYTEAFF.

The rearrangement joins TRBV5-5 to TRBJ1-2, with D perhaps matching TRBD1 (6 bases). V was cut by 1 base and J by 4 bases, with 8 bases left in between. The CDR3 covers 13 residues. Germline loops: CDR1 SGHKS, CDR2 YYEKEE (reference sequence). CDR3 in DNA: TGTGCCAGCAGCTTGATAGGGGGCTATGGCTACACCTTC. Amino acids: CASSLIGGYGYTF. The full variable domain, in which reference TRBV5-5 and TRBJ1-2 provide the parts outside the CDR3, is DAGVTQSPTHLIKTRGQQVTLRCSPISGHKSVSWYQQVLGQGPQFIFQYYEKEERGRGNFPDRFSARQFPNYSSELNVNALLLGDSALYLCASSLIGGYGYTFGSGTRLTVV.

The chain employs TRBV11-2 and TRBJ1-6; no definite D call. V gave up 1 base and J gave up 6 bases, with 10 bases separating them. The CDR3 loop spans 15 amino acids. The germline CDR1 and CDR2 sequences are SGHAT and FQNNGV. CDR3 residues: CASSLVSEPNSPLHF. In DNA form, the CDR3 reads TGTGCCAGCAGCTTAGTGAGCGAACCTAATTCACCCCTCCACTTT.

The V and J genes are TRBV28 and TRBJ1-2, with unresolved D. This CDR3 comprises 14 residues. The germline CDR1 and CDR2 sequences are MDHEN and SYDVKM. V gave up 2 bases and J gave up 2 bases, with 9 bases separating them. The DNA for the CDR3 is TGTGCCAGCAGTTTACCACAGCGGAACTATGGCTACACCTTC. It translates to CASSLPQRNYGYTF.

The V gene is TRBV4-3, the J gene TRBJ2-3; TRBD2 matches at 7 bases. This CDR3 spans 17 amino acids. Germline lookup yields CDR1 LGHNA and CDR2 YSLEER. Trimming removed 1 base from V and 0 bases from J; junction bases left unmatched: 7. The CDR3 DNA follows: TGCGCCAGCAGCCAAGTGGGGGGGTTTGGCAGCACAGATACGCAGTATTTT. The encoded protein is CASSQVGGFGSTDTQYF.

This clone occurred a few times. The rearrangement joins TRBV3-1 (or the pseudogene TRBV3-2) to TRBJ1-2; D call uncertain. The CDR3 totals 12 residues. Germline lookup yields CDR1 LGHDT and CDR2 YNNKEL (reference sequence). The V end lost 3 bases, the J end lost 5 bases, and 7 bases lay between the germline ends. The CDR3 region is CASSQWEYGYTF. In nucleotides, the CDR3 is TGTGCCAGCAGCCAGTGGGAGTATGGCTACACCTTC.

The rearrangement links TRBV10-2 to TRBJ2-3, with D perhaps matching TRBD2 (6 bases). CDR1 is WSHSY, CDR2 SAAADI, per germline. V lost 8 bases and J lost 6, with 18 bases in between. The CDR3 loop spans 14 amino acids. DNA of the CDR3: TGCGCCAGCGGAGCGGGCCTCCTGTCGGATACGCAGTATTTT. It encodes CASGAGLLSDTQYF.

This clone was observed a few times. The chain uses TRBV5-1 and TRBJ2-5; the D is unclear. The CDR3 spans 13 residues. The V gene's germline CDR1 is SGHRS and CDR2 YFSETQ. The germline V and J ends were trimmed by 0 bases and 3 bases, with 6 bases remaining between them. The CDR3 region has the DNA TGCGCCAGCAGCTTGGGACTTAAAGAGACCCAGTACTTC. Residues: CASSLGLKETQYF.

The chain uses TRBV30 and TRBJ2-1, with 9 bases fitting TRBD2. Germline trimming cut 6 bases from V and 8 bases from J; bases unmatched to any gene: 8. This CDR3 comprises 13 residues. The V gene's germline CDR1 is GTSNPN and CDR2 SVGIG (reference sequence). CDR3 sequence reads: CACRGLAIHEQFF. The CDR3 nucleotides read TGTGCCTGCCGGGGACTAGCTATACATGAGCAGTTCTTC.

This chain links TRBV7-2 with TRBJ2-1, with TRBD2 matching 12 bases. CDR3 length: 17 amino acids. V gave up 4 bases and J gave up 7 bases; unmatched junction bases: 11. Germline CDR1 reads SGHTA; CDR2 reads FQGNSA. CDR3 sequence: CASSYRTSGIMVNEQFF. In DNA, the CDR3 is TGTGCCAGCAGCTACCGGACTAGCGGGATTATGGTGAATGAGCAGTTCTTC.